Below are 18 T cell receptor beta chains sequenced from a single sample in a study of blood T cell repertoires in COVID-19. The assay was immunoSEQ multiplex PCR, and TCRdb's table has in-frame clones only and misses some. The data show under 300,000 clones, 89% seen once. Input material: peripheral blood. The receptor source for this set is a middle-aged woman who had recovered from COVID-19.

The chain couples TRBV30 to TRBJ1-6, with D tentatively TRBD1 (6 bases). In germline, CDR1 is GTSNPN, CDR2 SVGIG (reference sequence). This CDR3 comprises 15 residues. The V end lost 5 bases, the J end lost 14 bases, and 25 bases lay between the germline ends. CDR3 nucleotides: TGTGCCTGGGGGGGGCAGGGAGGCGGAATTCGAGCCCTCCACTTT. Its translation is CAWGGQGGGIRALHF.

The chain combines TRBV3-1 (or the pseudogene TRBV3-2) with TRBJ1-5, with 9 bases lining up with TRBD1. J lost 4 bases, V lost 3 bases, and 4 bases had no gene match. The CDR3 extends over 15 amino acids. Germline CDR1 reads LGHDT; CDR2 reads YNNKEL (reference sequence). In DNA, the CDR3 is TGTGCCAGCAGCCAGGGGACAGGGAGAAATCAGCCCCAGCATTTT. Amino acids: CASSQGTGRNQPQHF.

The chain recombines TRBV7-9 with TRBJ2-2; D not resolved. Germline V gene sequence: CDR1 SEHNR, CDR2 FQNEAQ (reference sequence). The V and J ends lost 0 bases and 4 bases respectively, with 12 bases between them. This CDR3 is built from 16 residues. CDR3 in amino acids: CASSLASLVGTGELFF. CDR3 nucleotide sequence: TGTGCCAGCAGCTTAGCGAGTCTAGTGGGCACCGGGGAGCTGTTTTTT.

This clone was seen a handful of times. The chain recombines TRBV5-1 with TRBJ1-1; tentative D call: TRBD1 (5 bases). V lost 0 bases and J lost 2, with 14 bases in between. This CDR3 has 16 amino acids. Germline CDR1 is SGHRS and CDR2 is YFSETQ. The CDR3 DNA follows: TGCGCCAGCAGCTTGGGTTATCAGGGATCAAACACTGAAGCTTTCTTT. As protein: CASSLGYQGSNTEAFF.

Here the CDR3 DNA reads TGTGCCAGCAGCCTCGACAGGGGAAGCTCTGAAGCTTTCTTT. Translated, it gives CASSLDRGSSEAFF. This chain connects TRBV27 to TRBJ1-1; 8 bases align to TRBD1. From germline, CDR1 is MNHEY and CDR2 SMNVEV (reference sequence). There are 14 residues in the CDR3. J gave up 6 bases and V 6 bases, and 9 bases lay outside the gene matches.

The rearrangement joins TRBV7-8 to TRBJ2-7; TRBD2 might be the D (6 bases). Trimming cost V 4 bases and J 1 base, with 20 bases left between them. The CDR3 covers 17 residues. Germline CDR1 is SGHVS and CDR2 is FQNEAQ. The CDR3 is CASSSSDGDGGSYEQYF. CDR3 bases: TGTGCCAGCAGCTCATCGGACGGAGATGGAGGGTCCTACGAGCAGTACTTC.

The chain joins TRBV30 to TRBJ2-5; no firm D call. The CDR3 sequence is 13 residues long. Trimming stripped 5 bases from V and 5 bases from J, with 15 bases between. Germline CDR1 is GTSNPN and CDR2 is SVGIG (reference sequence). CDR3 protein: CAWDPGLRETQYF. The CDR3 region has the DNA TGTGCCTGGGACCCAGGATTAAGGGAGACCCAGTACTTC.

The gene calls are TRBV27 and TRBJ2-2, with 8 bases identical to TRBD1. The CDR3 length is 14 residues. Germline trimming cut 5 bases from V and 5 bases from J; bases unmatched to any gene: 4. Germline V gene data show CDR1 as MNHEY and CDR2 as SMNVEV (reference sequence). The CDR3 DNA sequence: TGTGCCAGCAGTCAGGGGGCGGGAACCGGGGAGCTGTTTTTT. As protein: CASSQGAGTGELFF.

The chain recombines TRBV2 with TRBJ1-5, with TRBD1 identical over 10 bases. Trimming removed 3 bases from V and 5 bases from J; junction bases left unmatched: 1. Germline CDR1 reads SNHLY; CDR2 reads FYNNEI. The CDR3 loop spans 14 amino acids. CDR3 nucleotides: TGTGCCAGCAGTGAGGGACAGGGGTATCAGCCCCAGCATTTT. This codes for CASSEGQGYQPQHF.

The V and J genes are TRBV12-5 and TRBJ1-1; no definite D call. Germline CDR1 reads LGHNT; CDR2 reads FRNRAP. V lost 7 bases to trimming and J lost 4 bases, with 10 bases between them. The CDR3 loop spans 12 amino acids. The CDR3, as DNA: TGTGCTAGTGCTGTAGAGGGCACTGAAGCTTTCTTT. Its protein is CASAVEGTEAFF.

The V and J genes are TRBV24-1 and TRBJ2-1; 7 nucleotides agree with TRBD2. The CDR3 has 17 amino acids. J lost 6 bases, V lost 0 bases, and 10 bases had no gene match. The germline CDR1 and CDR2 sequences are KGHDR and SFDVKD. CDR3: CATSDLWRELAINEQFF. The CDR3 DNA reads TGTGCCACCAGTGATTTGTGGCGGGAGCTGGCTATCAATGAGCAGTTCTTC.

To note about this clone: Different DNA sequences within this sample yield the same CDR3. V and J are TRBV18 and TRBJ2-7; TRBD1 is a possible D gene (5 bases). Trimming removed 3 bases at V and 0 bases at J, with 6 bases between. Germline CDR1 is KGHSH and CDR2 is LQKENI. This CDR3 is built from 13 residues. The CDR3 DNA sequence: TGTGCCAGCTCACCGGACAACTCCTACGAGCAGTACTTC. It translates to CASSPDNSYEQYF.

The chain links TRBV19 to TRBJ2-7, with 11 bases lining up with TRBD2. V lost 6 bases to trimming and J lost 4 bases; unmatched junction nucleotides: 11. Germline CDR1 is LNHDA and CDR2 is SQIVND (reference sequence). The CDR3 has 16 residues. The CDR3 coding sequence is TGTGCCAGTAGCTGGGCCTTAGCGGGAGGGCCTTACGAGCAGTACTTC. Translating gives CASSWALAGGPYEQYF.

The chain links TRBV6-1 to TRBJ1-1; no reliable D call. V lost 3 bases and J 0 bases, leaving 8 bases between the germline ends. This CDR3 comprises 14 residues. Germline CDR1 and CDR2: MNHNS and SASEGT. This CDR3 is CASSDLSLNTEAFF. DNA for the CDR3: TGTGCCAGCAGTGATCTCTCCTTGAACACTGAAGCTTTCTTT.

The rearrangement joins TRBV4-1 to TRBJ2-5; 8 bases line up with TRBD2. The CDR3 is 16 amino acids. CDR1 MGHRA and CDR2 YSYEKL come from the germline V gene. V gave up 5 bases and J gave up 5 bases; unmatched junction bases: 13. The CDR3 protein is CASSSGTSWAQETQYF. The DNA for the CDR3 is TGCGCCAGCAGCTCCGGGACTAGTTGGGCCCAGGAGACCCAGTACTTC.

In this sample, this clone turned up once. CDR3 sequence: CASSIDRAAGTEEQYF. The CDR3 nucleotides are TGTGCCAGTAGTATAGATCGGGCAGCGGGGACTGAAGAGCAGTACTTC. The chain is built from TRBV19 and TRBJ2-7, with TRBD2 identical over 7 bases. J was trimmed by 7 bases and V by 0 bases; bases with no gene match: 12. In germline, CDR1 is LNHDA, CDR2 SQIVND (reference sequence). The CDR3 consists of 16 residues.

This clone was observed once. The rearrangement uses TRBV7-6 and TRBJ1-5; 9 bases map to TRBD1. This CDR3 has 19 amino acids. Germline V gene sequence: CDR1 SGHVS, CDR2 FNYEAQ. V lost 1 base to trimming and J lost 3 bases; unmatched junction nucleotides: 13. The chain's CDR3 is CASSLVGTGWGIFNQPQHF. In nucleotides, the CDR3 is TGTGCCAGCAGCTTAGTTGGGACAGGGTGGGGTATTTTCAATCAGCCCCAGCATTTT. The whole variable domain, filled in from reference TRBV7-6 and TRBJ1-5, reads GAGVSQSPRYKVTKRGQDVALRCDPISGHVSLYWYRQALGQGPEFLTYFNYEAQQDKSGLPNDRFSAERPEGSISTLTIQRTEQRDSAMYRCASSLVGTGWGIFNQPQHFGDGTRLSIL.

J is TRBJ2-1 and V is TRBV21-1; TRBD1 was called by the table and not checked on the DNA. TRBV21-1 is designated a pseudogene. The CDR3 is made up of 15 amino acids. The CDR3 sequence: CASSKAFPDYNEQFF. DNA for the CDR3: TGTGCCAGCAGCAAAGCCTTTCCAGACTACAATGAGCAGTTCTTC.